This T cell receptor (beta chain) comes out of a study of graft-versus-host responses after intestinal transplantation. Across the study: After anti-thymocyte globulin induction, recipients took tacrolimus and steroids for approximately three years.

Post-reaction, proliferating CD3+CD4+ and CD3+CD8+ responders (CFSE-low) were sorted. Looked up from germline, CDR1 is SGHNT and CDR2 is YYREEE (reference sequence). CDR3 length equals 13 residues. Trimming removed 1 base at V and 7 bases at J, with 9 bases between. Findings and caveats of the study: GvH clones surfaced in recipient marrow, some emerging earlier in ileum or blood. Early post-transplant HvG declines tracked with peak circulating GvH clone levels.

Data came from immunoSEQ multiplex PCR; TCRdb stores just in-frame clones and leaves some out. The sample includes around 21,000 clones, 50% to 65% of them seen just once. The chain uses TRBV5-4 and TRBJ2-1, with D unresolved. This sequence originates from a human patient who received an intestinal transplant. Specimen: alloreactive CD4+ T cells from a mixed lymphocyte reaction culture, collected before intestinal transplant. Subset indicated: CFSE-low proliferating T cells sorted from roughly six-day pre-transplant mixed lymphocyte reaction (GvH or HvG direction). The CDR3 spells CASSLTPRNEQFF. For the CDR3, the DNA is TGTGCCAGCAGCTTGACCCCTAGGAATGAGCAGTTCTTC.